Given below is one TCR beta chain in context. This sample also contains other DNA sequences that code for the same CDR3. This sample was taken from a study of T cells in localized non-small cell lung cancer. Some clones are missing from TCRdb's copy, which holds only in-frame ones; the method was immunoSEQ multiplex PCR. This table has 1,500 to 2,000 clones, under 25% appearing once. The CDR3 sequence is 13 residues long. V lost 3 bases to trimming and J lost 7 bases, with 13 bases between them. Germline V gives CDR1 LNHDA, CDR2 SQIVND (reference sequence). The source of this sequence is a man between 18 and 49 years old with stage I lung adenocarcinoma. The sample was normal lung tissue next to the tumor, taken before any cancer treatment. This chain connects TRBV19 to TRBJ2-7, with D possibly matching TRBD2 (6 bases). CDR3 protein: CASSIGGTREQYF. The CDR3 bases are TGTGCCAGTAGTATCGGGGGTACGAGGGAGCAGTACTTC. The full variable domain, rest sourced from reference TRBV19 and TRBJ2-7, is DGGITQSPKYLFRKEGQNVTLSCEQNLNHDAMYWYRQDPGQGLRLIYYSQIVNDFQKGDIAEGYSVSREKKESFPLTVTSAQKNPTAFYLCASSIGGTREQYFGPGTRLTVT.